The 18 T cell receptor beta chains given below trace back to one sample, sequenced in a study of cytomegalovirus exposure and HLA in healthy donors. PCR used 60 Vbeta primers and 13 Jbeta primers. TCRdb's copy holds only in-frame clones and misses some; the assay was immunoSEQ multiplex PCR. The table has 150,000 to 200,000 clones, about three quarters seen once. Specimen: PBMCs. These receptors were obtained from a young man in good health and CMV-seronegative.

The V gene is TRBV25-1, the J gene TRBJ1-1, with TRBD1 as a possible D gene (5 bases). CDR3 length equals 14 residues. Germline CDR1 is MGHDK and CDR2 is SYGVNS. Trimming took 1 base from V and 5 from J, leaving 11 bases between them. In DNA form, the CDR3 reads TGTGCCAGCAGTGAATTGCTACAGGAAACTGAAGCTTTCTTT. Translated: CASSELLQETEAFF. The complete variable domain, with remaining parts taken from reference TRBV25-1 and TRBJ1-1, reads EADIYQTPRYLVIGTGKKITLECSQTMGHDKMYWYQQDPGMELHLIHYSYGVNSTEKGDLSSESTVSRIRTEHFPLTLESARPSHTSQYLCASSELLQETEAFFGQGTRLTVV.

This chain connects TRBV4-2 to TRBJ2-3; 12 positions match TRBD2. The V gene end was trimmed by 0 bases and the J gene end by 5 bases; junction bases not matched to a gene: 6. This CDR3 spans 17 amino acids. From germline, CDR1 is LGHNA and CDR2 YNFKEQ. The CDR3 sequence is CASSQDATSGRGDTQYF. In DNA, the CDR3 is TGTGCCAGCAGCCAAGATGCGACTAGCGGGAGAGGAGATACGCAGTATTTT.

This CDR3 is CASITGGVGEKLFF. The CDR3 bases are TGTGCCAGCATCACAGGGGGCGTAGGTGAAAAACTGTTTTTT. The gene calls are TRBV28 and TRBJ1-4; TRBD1 matches 9 bases. J was trimmed by 7 bases and V by 7 bases; bases with no gene match: 7. Germline V gene lookup returns CDR1 MDHEN and CDR2 SYDVKM. The CDR3 extends over 14 amino acids.

V and J are TRBV5-1 and TRBJ2-7; maybe TRBD1 (6 bases). This CDR3 is 13 amino acids long. V was clipped by 3 bases and J by 3 bases, with 10 bases between them. The germline CDR1 and CDR2 sequences are SGHRS and YFSETQ. CDR3 sequence reads: CASSWGPHYEQYF. The CDR3 DNA is TGCGCCAGCAGCTGGGGGCCCCACTACGAGCAGTACTTC.

This rearrangement joins TRBV6-6 to TRBJ2-7, with 8 bases fitting TRBD1. The trim removed 6 bases at V and 3 bases at J, leaving 4 bases unmatched. Germline values: CDR1 MNHNY, CDR2 SVGAGI (reference sequence). The CDR3 totals 13 residues. The CDR3 DNA reads as TGTGCCAGCAGGGCAGGGGGCATCTACGAGCAGTACTTC. Its protein product is CASRAGGIYEQYF.

The CDR3 coding sequence is TGTGCCAGCAGCCACGACAAAACCGAGCAGTACTTC. Encoded protein: CASSHDKTEQYF. This chain links TRBV27 with TRBJ2-7; D is unresolved. V gave up 6 bases and J gave up 6 bases, with 12 bases separating them. Germline assignment: CDR1 MNHEY and CDR2 SMNVEV (reference sequence). The CDR3 extends over 12 amino acids.

The chain employs TRBV27 and TRBJ2-2; TRBD2 agrees at 15 bases. The junction had 6 bases not matched to a gene; V was cut back by 3 bases and J by 1 base. Germline lookup yields CDR1 MNHEY and CDR2 SMNVEV (reference sequence). This CDR3 is built from 19 residues. The CDR3 sequence: CASSFLGTSGGQNTGELFF. The CDR3, as DNA: TGTGCCAGCAGTTTCCTAGGGACTAGCGGGGGGCAGAACACCGGGGAGCTGTTTTTT.

The CDR3 here is CASLPRLENLQETQYF. CDR3 bases: TGTGCCAGCCTGCCACGACTAGAGAACCTCCAAGAGACCCAGTACTTC. The chain uses TRBV27 and TRBJ2-5, with D perhaps TRBD2 (6 bases). Trimming pared 8 bases from V and 1 base from J, leaving 20 bases between. The CDR3 contains 16 residues. CDR1 is MNHEY, CDR2 SMNVEV, per germline (reference sequence).

The chain is built from TRBV7-9 and TRBJ2-7; D possibly corresponds to TRBD1 (7 bases). Germline lookup yields CDR1 SEHNR and CDR2 FQNEAQ (reference sequence). V dropped 5 bases and J dropped 6 bases, with 17 bases sitting between them. CDR3 length: 14 residues. The CDR3 is CASSPDRAGSEQYF. In DNA, the CDR3 is TGTGCCAGCAGCCCAGACAGGGCGGGGAGCGAGCAGTACTTC.

V and J are TRBV30 and TRBJ2-3, with a tentative D call TRBD1 (6 bases). CDR3 size: 15 residues. From germline, CDR1 is GTSNPN and CDR2 SVGIG (reference sequence). V lost 2 bases to trimming and J lost 0 bases, with 12 bases between them. The CDR3 is CAWSRRTASTDTQYF. CDR3 coding DNA: TGTGCCTGGAGTAGGAGGACAGCTAGCACAGATACGCAGTATTTT. Based on the CDR3 plus reference TRBV30 and TRBJ2-3, the full variable domain is SQTIHQWPATLVQPVGSPLSLECTVEGTSNPNLYWYRQAAGRGLQLLFYSVGIGQISSEVPQNLSASRPQDRQFILSSKKLLLSDSGFYLCAWSRRTASTDTQYFGPGTRLTVL.

This rearrangement joins TRBV18 to TRBJ2-5, with D tentatively TRBD1 (8 bases). CDR1 KGHSH and CDR2 LQKENI come from the germline V gene. This CDR3 contains 14 residues. Trimming took off 0 bases at V and 7 bases at J, with 12 bases between the two ends. CDR3 coding DNA: TGTGCCAGCTCACCACCGACAGGGGAGGGGACCCAGTACTTC. It is translated as CASSPPTGEGTQYF.

This clone occurred once. This chain uses TRBV30 with TRBJ2-5; D ambiguous. This CDR3 has 14 residues. Germline values: CDR1 GTSNPN, CDR2 SVGIG (reference sequence). Trimming pared 0 bases from V and 2 bases from J, leaving 10 bases between. CDR3 DNA sequence: TGTGCCTGGAGTGTCCCGAGGCGGCAAGAGACCCAGTACTTC. Translated, it gives CAWSVPRRQETQYF.

V gene TRBV2 combines with J gene TRBJ1-5, with D unresolved. V shed 2 bases and J shed 0 bases, with 8 bases lying between them. The CDR3 is 15 residues long. Germline values: CDR1 SNHLY, CDR2 FYNNEI. In DNA, the CDR3 is TGTGCCAGCAGTGAATCTTTAGATAGCAATCAGCCCCAGCATTTT. Residues: CASSESLDSNQPQHF.

The rearrangement joins TRBV9 to TRBJ2-1; the match to TRBD2 covers 8 bases. In germline, CDR1 is SGDLS, CDR2 YYNGEE. After removal of 4 bases from V and 8 bases from J, the junction contained 11 bases not matched to a gene. The CDR3 length is 15 residues. Here the CDR3 reads CASSLRSGGGDEQFF. The CDR3, as DNA: TGTGCCAGCAGCCTCCGGAGCGGGGGAGGCGATGAGCAGTTCTTC.

The chain joins TRBV7-2 to TRBJ2-7; unclear D gene. Germline assignment: CDR1 SGHTA and CDR2 FQGNSA. With 5 bases removed from V and 0 bases from J, the gap between germline ends came to 20 bases. There are 17 residues in the CDR3. The CDR3 nucleotides read TGTGCCAGCAGCCGGGTTGAGGTTCTTTCCAACTCCTACGAGCAGTACTTC. Translated, it gives CASSRVEVLSNSYEQYF.

V is TRBV7-2 and J is TRBJ1-2; tentative D call: TRBD1 (6 bases). Germline-derived CDR1 and CDR2 are SGHTA and FQGNSA. CDR3 length: 17 amino acids. V was pared by 5 bases and J by 6 bases, with 25 bases between. The CDR3: CASSHPGRGGRSDGYTF. In DNA, the CDR3 is TGTGCCAGCAGCCATCCCGGGAGGGGGGGCAGATCTGATGGCTACACCTTC.

The chain couples TRBV28 to TRBJ2-3; TRBD2 matches at 9 bases. Germline V gene sequence: CDR1 MDHEN, CDR2 SYDVKM. CDR3 size: 18 residues. The V and J ends lost 6 bases and 4 bases, in that order; junction bases with no gene match: 17. In DNA form, the CDR3 reads TGTGCCAGCAGCCGACTCCTGGGGCGGGAGGGCCGGGCAGATACGCAGTATTTT. Encoded protein: CASSRLLGREGRADTQYF. Drawing the rest from reference TRBV28 and TRBJ2-3, the complete variable domain is DVKVTQSSRYLVKRTGEKVFLECVQDMDHENMFWYRQDPGLGLRLIYFSYDVKMKEKGDIPEGYSVSREKKERFSLILESASTNQTSMYLCASSRLLGREGRADTQYFGPGTRLTVL.

The chain carries TRBV10-3 and TRBJ2-7; the match to TRBD2 covers 9 bases. Germline assignment: CDR1 ENHRY and CDR2 SYGVKD. This CDR3 region has 15 residues. V was pared by 4 bases and J by 5 bases, with 9 bases of the junction left unmatched. CDR3 in amino acids: CAISVIGGRGDEQYF. In nucleotides, the CDR3 is TGTGCCATCAGTGTTATAGGCGGGAGGGGGGACGAGCAGTACTTC.